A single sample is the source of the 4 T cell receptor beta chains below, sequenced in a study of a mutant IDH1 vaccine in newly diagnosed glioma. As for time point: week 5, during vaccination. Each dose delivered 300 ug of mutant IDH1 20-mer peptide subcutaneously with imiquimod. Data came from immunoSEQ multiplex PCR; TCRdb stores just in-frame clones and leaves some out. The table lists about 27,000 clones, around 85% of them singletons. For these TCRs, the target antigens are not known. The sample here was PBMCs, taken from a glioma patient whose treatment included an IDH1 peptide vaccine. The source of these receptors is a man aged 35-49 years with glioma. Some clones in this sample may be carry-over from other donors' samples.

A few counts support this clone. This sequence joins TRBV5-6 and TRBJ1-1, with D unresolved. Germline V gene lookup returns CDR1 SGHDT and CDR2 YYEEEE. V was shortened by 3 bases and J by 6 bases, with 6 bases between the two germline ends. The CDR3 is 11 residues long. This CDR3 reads CASSWASEAFF. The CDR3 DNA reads TGTGCCAGCAGCTGGGCTTCTGAAGCTTTCTTT.

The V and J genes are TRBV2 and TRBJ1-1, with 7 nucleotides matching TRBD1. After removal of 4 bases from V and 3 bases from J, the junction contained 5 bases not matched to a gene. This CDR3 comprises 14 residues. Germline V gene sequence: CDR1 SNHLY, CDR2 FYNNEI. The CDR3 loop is CASSAETGYTEAFF. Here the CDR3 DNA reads TGTGCCAGCAGTGCGGAGACAGGGTACACTGAAGCTTTCTTT.

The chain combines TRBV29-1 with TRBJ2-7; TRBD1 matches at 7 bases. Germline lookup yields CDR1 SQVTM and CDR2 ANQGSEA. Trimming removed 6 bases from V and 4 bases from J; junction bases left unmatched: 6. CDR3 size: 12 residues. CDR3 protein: CSVTEDRYEQYF. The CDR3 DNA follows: TGCAGCGTGACCGAGGACAGGTACGAGCAGTACTTC.

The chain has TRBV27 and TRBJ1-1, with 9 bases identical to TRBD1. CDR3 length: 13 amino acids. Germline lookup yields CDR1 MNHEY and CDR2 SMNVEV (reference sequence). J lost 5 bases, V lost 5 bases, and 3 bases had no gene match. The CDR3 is CASSIDRGTEAFF. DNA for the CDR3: TGTGCCAGCAGTATCGACAGGGGGACTGAAGCTTTCTTT.